The 20 T cell receptor beta chains listed next were all sequenced from one sample in a study of monozygotic twins with inflammatory bowel disease. TCRdb re-called the 5' RACE reads; every CDR3 protein appears as one record, without DNA. This sample's table reports approximately 120,000 distinct CDR3 sequences. Sequencing was carried out using blood. The receptors were sampled from a human donor with ulcerative colitis or Crohn's disease, or a healthy co-twin of an affected twin (not recorded which).

The V gene is TRBV7-3, the J gene TRBJ1-2; the D gene TCRdb calls, TRBD1, cannot be checked with no DNA. Looked up from germline, CDR1 is SGHTA and CDR2 is FQGTGA. The CDR3 totals 15 residues. The CDR3 region is CASSLGTPANYGYTF.

The rearrangement links TRBV20-1 to TRBJ2-5; the TCRdb D gene call, TRBD1, has no DNA to confirm it. Germline values: CDR1 DFQATT, CDR2 SNEGSKA (reference sequence). The CDR3 runs 14 residues. CDR3 loop: CSAFYDRDEETQYF.

The rearrangement joins TRBV5-1 to TRBJ2-3; TCRdb returns TRBD1, unconfirmable since there is no DNA. Germline assignment: CDR1 SGHRS and CDR2 YFSETQ. The CDR3 has 13 residues. CDR3 protein: CASSFPPTDTQYF.

This chain connects TRBV7-9 to TRBJ2-7; TCRdb's assignment of TRBD1 cannot be checked, as there is no DNA. CDR3 length equals 14 residues. In germline, CDR1 is SEHNR, CDR2 FQNEAQ (reference sequence). The CDR3 reads CASSLVLGGYEQYF.

This rearrangement joins TRBV5-1 to TRBJ2-3. The germline V gene has CDR1 SGHRS and CDR2 YFSETQ. CDR3 length: 13 residues. CDR3 sequence reads: CASRSGYTDTQYF.

The chain couples TRBV11-1 to TRBJ1-4; TCRdb names TRBD1, which stays unverified in the absence of DNA. The CDR3 runs to 14 residues. The germline V gene encodes CDR1 SGHAT and CDR2 FQDESV (reference sequence). This CDR3 reads CASSAWGPGEKLFF. Drawing the rest from reference TRBV11-1 and TRBJ1-4, the complete variable domain is EAEVAQSPRYKITEKSQAVAFWCDPISGHATLYWYRQILGQGPELLVQFQDESVVDDSQLPKDRFSAERLKGVDSTLKIQPAELGDSAMYLCASSAWGPGEKLFFGSGTQLSVL.

The chain links TRBV28 to TRBJ2-7; there is no DNA to check the TCRdb D call of TRBD1. The CDR3 consists of 13 residues. Germline loops: CDR1 MDHEN, CDR2 SYDVKM. The CDR3 sequence is CATFRTDAYEQYF.

CDR3 region: CASSLQVNTEAFF. V gene TRBV7-6 combines with J gene TRBJ1-1. In germline, CDR1 is SGHVS, CDR2 FNYEAQ. This CDR3 has 13 residues.

This rearrangement joins TRBV11-2 to TRBJ2-3; the TRBD1 assignment by TCRdb is unverifiable without DNA. This CDR3 contains 15 residues. From germline, CDR1 is SGHAT and CDR2 FQNNGV. The CDR3 is CASSFSRQITDTQYF.

The gene calls are TRBV29-1 and TRBJ2-1; the D gene TCRdb calls, TRBD1, cannot be checked with no DNA. This CDR3 has 16 residues. Germline V CDR1 and CDR2: SQVTM, ANQGSEA. The CDR3 here is CSVDSTGRVSYNEQFF.

The chain employs TRBV20-1 and TRBJ2-1. The CDR3 sequence is 16 residues long. Germline V gene lookup returns CDR1 DFQATT and CDR2 SNEGSKA (reference sequence). This CDR3 reads CSARELAGGPYNEQFF.

The V call is TRBV20-1, the J call TRBJ2-5; TCRdb calls TRBD2, which cannot be checked without DNA. CDR3 length equals 16 residues. Per the germline V gene, CDR1 is DFQATT and CDR2 is SNEGSKA (reference sequence). The CDR3 loop is CSARVPLAGVQETQYF.

The rearrangement links TRBV7-9 to TRBJ2-3; TCRdb outputs TRBD2, but without DNA this stays unchecked. From germline, CDR1 is SEHNR and CDR2 FQNEAQ (reference sequence). The CDR3 runs 16 residues. The CDR3 region is CASSLREVDSTDTQYF. The full variable domain, its missing parts supplied by reference TRBV7-9 and TRBJ2-3, is DTGVSQNPRHKITKRGQNVTFRCDPISEHNRLYWYRQTLGQGPEFLTYFQNEAQLEKSRLLSDRFSAERPKGSFSTLEIQRTEQGDSAMYLCASSLREVDSTDTQYFGPGTRLTVL.

The rearrangement links TRBV10-3 to TRBJ2-5. The CDR3 totals 13 residues. Germline V CDR1 and CDR2: ENHRY, SYGVKD. CDR3 residues: CAISESPPETQYF.

The chain uses TRBV28 and TRBJ2-7. Looked up from germline, CDR1 is MDHEN and CDR2 is SYDVKM. The CDR3 consists of 12 residues. The CDR3 sequence: CASSLPAYEQYF.

The J gene is TRBJ2-1, the V gene TRBV6-6; absent DNA, TCRdb's TRBD1 call cannot be checked. Germline V gene sequence: CDR1 MNHNY, CDR2 SVGAGI (reference sequence). CDR3 size: 12 residues. The CDR3 sequence: CASGTASNEQFF.

This chain connects TRBV7-2 to TRBJ1-5. Germline V gene lookup returns CDR1 SGHTA and CDR2 FQGNSA. There are 16 residues in the CDR3. The CDR3 reads CASSLGTVRSNQPQHF.

The rearrangement uses TRBV20-1 and TRBJ1-1; no DNA is available, so the TRBD1 call from TCRdb remains unchecked. The CDR3 is 12 residues long. Per germline, CDR1 DFQATT and CDR2 SNEGSKA (reference sequence). The CDR3 here is CKADRDNTEAFF.

CDR3 residues: CSARDSTSGGLDEQFF. The chain joins TRBV20-1 to TRBJ2-1; TCRdb picks TRBD2, but there is no DNA to check that call. Germline loops: CDR1 DFQATT, CDR2 SNEGSKA (reference sequence). This CDR3 spans 16 amino acids.

The chain is built from TRBV28 and TRBJ2-4; TCRdb's D call of TRBD1 is untestable without DNA. The CDR3 sequence is 16 residues long. Germline V gives CDR1 MDHEN, CDR2 SYDVKM. The chain's CDR3 is CASSRGTGGVKNIQYF. The entire variable domain, with the rest obtained from reference TRBV28 and TRBJ2-4, is as follows: DVKVTQSSRYLVKRTGEKVFLECVQDMDHENMFWYRQDPGLGLRLIYFSYDVKMKEKGDIPEGYSVSREKKERFSLILESASTNQTSMYLCASSRGTGGVKNIQYFGAGTRLSVL.